This T cell receptor (beta chain) was sequenced in a study of T cells in Graves' hyperthyroidism and ophthalmopathy. The CDR3 regions of TCR beta were amplified from RNA transcripts. An initial round of RT-PCR targeting the TCR CDR3 relied on the HTBI primer set. TCRdb re-analysed the multiplex PCR reads in MiXCR, keeping a single row per CDR3 protein. The repertoire holds hundreds of thousands of distinct CDR3 sequences, with 11% to 15% as singletons. The germline V and J ends were trimmed by 4 bases and 5 bases, with 17 bases remaining between them. CDR1 and CDR2 from the germline V gene are MGHRA and YSYEKL. This CDR3 has 15 amino acids. This clonotype was observed at least ten times.

Material for sequencing was blood. The TCR comes from a woman aged 18-30 years with Graves' hyperthyroidism. The rearrangement links TRBV4-1 to TRBJ1-2; no reliable D call. CDR3: CASSLRPLDEYGYTF. In nucleotides, the CDR3 is TGCGCCAGCAGCCTCCGGCCCCTAGACGAGTATGGCTACACCTTC.